The TCR beta chain under discussion was sequenced for a study of CD8 T cells in ankylosing spondylitis. Study-wide findings and caveats: There was a TCR beta motif, made of fewer than 10 highly homologous variants, that appeared characteristic of ankylosing spondylitis blood.

There are a few counts of this clonotype. As yet, its antigen is unknown. As the method for making TCR beta libraries, quantitative 5'-RACE with molecular barcodes was used. TCRdb re-called the 5' RACE reads with MiXCR, one entry per CDR3 protein. The repertoire consists of around 770,000 distinct CDR3 sequences, with about 12% occurring once and the leading ten covering more than 0.5%. The source material was blood, either unsorted or a sorted T cell fraction (not recorded which). The TCR comes from a male donor with ankylosing spondylitis.

This CDR3 reads CAISPQGADQPQHF. In nucleotides, the CDR3 is TGTGCCATCAGCCCACAGGGGGCAGATCAGCCCCAGCATTTT. The chain is built from TRBV10-3 and TRBJ1-5, with 9 bases identical to TRBD1. The CDR3 loop spans 14 amino acids. The ends lost 6 bases at V and 5 bases at J; junction bases unmatched: 5. Per germline, CDR1 ENHRY and CDR2 SYGVKD.